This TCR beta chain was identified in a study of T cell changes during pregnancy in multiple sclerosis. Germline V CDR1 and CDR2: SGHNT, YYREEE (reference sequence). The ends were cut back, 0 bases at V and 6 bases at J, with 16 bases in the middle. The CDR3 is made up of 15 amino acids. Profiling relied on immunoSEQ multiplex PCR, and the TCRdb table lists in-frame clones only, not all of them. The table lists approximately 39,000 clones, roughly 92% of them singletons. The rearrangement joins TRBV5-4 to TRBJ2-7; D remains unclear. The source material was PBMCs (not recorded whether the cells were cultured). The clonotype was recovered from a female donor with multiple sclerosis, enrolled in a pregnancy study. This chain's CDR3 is CASSLGSAYVSEQYF. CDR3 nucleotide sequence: TGTGCCAGCAGCTTGGGTTCAGCGTACGTCTCCGAGCAGTACTTC. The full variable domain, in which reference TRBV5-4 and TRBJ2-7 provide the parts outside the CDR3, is ETGVTQSPTHLIKTRGQQVTLRCSSQSGHNTVSWYQQALGQGPQFIFQYYREEENGRGNFPPRFSGLQFPNYSSELNVNALELDDSALYLCASSLGSAYVSEQYFGPGTRLTVT.